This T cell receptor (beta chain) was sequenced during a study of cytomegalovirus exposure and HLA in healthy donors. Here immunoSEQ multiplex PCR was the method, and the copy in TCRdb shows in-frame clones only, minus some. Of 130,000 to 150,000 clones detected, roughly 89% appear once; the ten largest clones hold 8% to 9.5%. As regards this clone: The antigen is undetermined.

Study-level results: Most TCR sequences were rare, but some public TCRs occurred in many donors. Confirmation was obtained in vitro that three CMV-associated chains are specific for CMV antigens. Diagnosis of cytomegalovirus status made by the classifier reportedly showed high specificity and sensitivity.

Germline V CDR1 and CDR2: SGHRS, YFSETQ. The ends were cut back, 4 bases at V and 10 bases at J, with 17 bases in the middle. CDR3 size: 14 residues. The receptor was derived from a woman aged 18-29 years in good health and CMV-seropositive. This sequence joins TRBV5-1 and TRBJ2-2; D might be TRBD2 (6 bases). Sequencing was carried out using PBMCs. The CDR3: CASSPLGGIEELFF. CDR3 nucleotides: TGCGCCAGCAGCCCCCTGGGGGGAATAGAGGAGCTGTTTTTT.